The subject of this entry is one TCR beta chain. These data originate in a study of blood T cell repertoires in COVID-19. About the study: Sites across the United States, Italy and Spain contributed samples from acute and convalescent COVID-19. Nucleic acid was either cDNA or gDNA, and it came from T cells, B-cell-depleted T cells, or PBMCs.

In Seattle, patients joined the study during active infection and were tracked longitudinally. The CDR3 sequence is 15 residues long. CDR1 is GTSNPN, CDR2 SVGIG, per germline (reference sequence). V gave up 4 bases and J gave up 3 bases, with 19 bases separating them. As processed by the authors: Researchers report that nucleated cell counts were estimated from reference gene primer amplification. Libraries were prepared by immunoSEQ multiplex PCR; TCRdb keeps only in-frame clonotypes and omits some of them. V and J calls and clone size come straight from that table; D and trimming were deduced from the DNA. The sample includes about 240,000 clones, about 90% of them seen just once.

Material for sequencing was peripheral blood. The rearrangement joins TRBV30 to TRBJ2-7; tentative D call: TRBD1 (5 bases). The TCR originated in a man aged 30 to 39 with COVID-19, enrolled during active disease. In DNA form, the CDR3 reads TGTGCCTGGACGACGAATCAGGGTATCGGCTACGAGCAGTACTTC. It encodes CAWTTNQGIGYEQYF.